This T cell receptor beta chain was captured by sequencing in a study of shared clonotypes between healthy human individuals. Only in-frame clones appear in the TCRdb table, and some are missing; sequencing was by immunoSEQ multiplex PCR. The table lists about 460,000 clones, approximately 71% of them singletons, with more than 10% in the top ten. The specimen was PBMCs. The origin of this receptor is a middle-aged woman in good health. Some clones in this sample may be carry-over from other donors' samples.

The DNA of the CDR3 is TGCGCCAGCAGCCAAGTATCGGAAGGAAACACCATATATTTT. This codes for CASSQVSEGNTIYF. The chain employs TRBV4-1 and TRBJ1-3, with unresolved D. V shed 1 base and J shed 4 bases, with 8 bases lying between them. Germline-derived CDR1 and CDR2 are MGHRA and YSYEKL. CDR3 length: 14 residues.